Below are 7 T cell receptor beta chains sequenced from a single sample in a study of shared clonotypes between healthy human individuals. The naive CD8 population came from CD45RO-negative cells selected for CCR7, without terminally differentiated effector memory CD45RA+ cells. The protocol was immunoSEQ multiplex PCR, while the TCRdb copy is restricted to in-frame clones and leaves out a portion. The sample yields around 1.9 million clones, roughly 91% seen once. Source material: naive CD8+ T cells from PBMCs. All receptors derive from a man between 18 and 29 years old in good health. Some clones in this sample may be carry-over from other donors' samples.

V usage is TRBV28 and J usage is TRBJ2-7; tentatively, D is TRBD1 (5 bases). V lost 3 bases, J lost 2 bases, and 11 bases lay in between. This CDR3 has 14 residues. The germline V gene encodes CDR1 MDHEN and CDR2 SYDVKM. The CDR3 DNA sequence: TGTGCCAGCAGTTTTTTCTCAGGGCCCTACGAGCAGTACTTC. Its protein product is CASSFFSGPYEQYF. Looking up the rest from reference TRBV28 and TRBJ2-7 gives the full variable domain: DVKVTQSSRYLVKRTGEKVFLECVQDMDHENMFWYRQDPGLGLRLIYFSYDVKMKEKGDIPEGYSVSREKKERFSLILESASTNQTSMYLCASSFFSGPYEQYFGPGTRLTVT.

Concerning this clone: Other DNA sequences in this sample translate to the same CDR3. The V gene is TRBV5-1, the J gene TRBJ2-7, with 10 positions matching TRBD1. Germline values: CDR1 SGHRS, CDR2 YFSETQ. The V gene end was trimmed by 4 bases and the J gene end by 3 bases; junction bases not matched to a gene: 4. The CDR3 is 14 amino acids. The CDR3 loop reads CASSPGQGSYEQYF. The CDR3 DNA reads as TGCGCCAGCAGCCCGGGACAGGGGAGCTACGAGCAGTACTTC.

This clone was picked up one time. The chain uses TRBV6-5 and TRBJ2-5; 7 nucleotides agree with TRBD1. The CDR3 is made up of 15 amino acids. The V segment lost 5 bases and the J segment 5 bases; nucleotides outside the gene matches: 11. In germline, CDR1 is MNHEY, CDR2 SVGAGI. CDR3 nucleotide sequence: TGTGCCAGCAGTCCCGGACCCCGCAGGGGGGAGACCCAGTACTTC. Protein sequence: CASSPGPRRGETQYF.

Comments on this clone: The sample holds other DNA sequences that translate to the same CDR3. CDR3 loop: CASRTYEQYF. CDR3 DNA: TGTGCCAGCCGAACGTACGAGCAGTACTTC. The gene calls are TRBV6-1 and TRBJ2-7; D remains unclear. Trimming removed 8 bases from V and 4 bases from J, with 6 bases in between. Germline V CDR1 and CDR2: MNHNS, SASEGT. The CDR3 loop spans 10 amino acids.

The genes are TRBV6-1 and TRBJ1-2; D gene unclear. In germline, CDR1 is MNHNS, CDR2 SASEGT. This CDR3 region has 14 residues. Trimming shortened V by 1 base and J by 4 bases, and 10 bases separated the two germline ends. The CDR3 is CASSEGVSAYGYTF. CDR3 coding DNA: TGTGCCAGCAGTGAAGGGGTATCGGCCTATGGCTACACCTTC.

The J gene is TRBJ2-5, the V gene TRBV19; tentatively, D is TRBD1 or TRBD2 (7 bases each). The ends were cut back, 7 bases at V and 3 bases at J, with 18 bases in the middle. Germline-derived CDR1 and CDR2 are LNHDA and SQIVND (reference sequence). The CDR3 contains 15 residues. The DNA of the CDR3 is TGTGCCAGTACCCGCGACAGGGAGGGGGAAGAGACCCAGTACTTC. Its protein product is CASTRDREGEETQYF. The whole variable domain, filled in from reference TRBV19 and TRBJ2-5, reads DGGITQSPKYLFRKEGQNVTLSCEQNLNHDAMYWYRQDPGQGLRLIYYSQIVNDFQKGDIAEGYSVSREKKESFPLTVTSAQKNPTAFYLCASTRDREGEETQYFGPGTRLLVL.

This clone was observed a handful of times. The chain recombines TRBV27 with TRBJ1-1; 8 positions agree with TRBD1. Per the germline V gene, CDR1 is MNHEY and CDR2 is SMNVEV (reference sequence). V dropped 6 bases and J dropped 0; count of bases not matched to a gene: 3. The CDR3 is made up of 14 amino acids. The CDR3 DNA reads TGTGCCAGCAGATTACAGGGGGTGAACACTGAAGCTTTCTTT. It yields the protein CASRLQGVNTEAFF.